These 14 T cell receptor beta chains were sequenced from one sample in a study of spatial heterogeneity in lung cancer. Study results and caveats: Intratumoral expanded alpha and beta TCR counts were found to track tumor mutation counts.

No antigens are known for them. The sample's time point: sample taken at primary tumor resection. TCRdb processed the 5' RACE reads anew with MiXCR; each CDR3 protein has one entry. The top ten hold about 33% of the sample, which has 150 or so distinct CDR3 sequences, 44% seen once. The sequencing used lung tumor tissue, collected at surgery. These receptors all come from a male donor with early-stage non-small cell lung cancer.

On this clonotype itself: This beta chain came through as a stray read in a library set up for alpha chains, and its size says little. The chain recombines TRBV3-1 with TRBJ2-1, with unresolved D. V was cut by 0 bases and J by 6 bases, with 9 bases left in between. CDR3 length: 14 amino acids. The germline V gene has CDR1 LGHDT and CDR2 YNNKEL (reference sequence). The chain's CDR3 is CASSQESYSNEQFF. The CDR3 region has the DNA TGTGCCAGCAGCCAAGAGAGCTACTCCAATGAGCAGTTCTTC.

As regards this clonotype: Within a library made for alpha chains, this beta chain is off target, and its count is uninformative. This chain connects TRBV29-1 to TRBJ2-3; D possibly corresponds to TRBD2 (5 bases). The CDR3 runs 13 residues. Germline values: CDR1 SQVTM, CDR2 ANQGSEA. V was clipped by 8 bases and J by 0 bases, with 12 bases between them. CDR3 amino acids: CSMRTGSTDTQYF. DNA of the CDR3: TGCAGCATGCGGACGGGGAGCACAGATACGCAGTATTTT.

For this clonotype: Because the library targeted alpha chains, this beta chain is an off-target read whose size means little. This rearrangement joins TRBV2 to TRBJ2-1; D unclear. The CDR3 spans 11 residues. V was pared by 6 bases and J by 1 base, with 1 base between. Germline values: CDR1 SNHLY, CDR2 FYNNEI. CDR3 residues: CASRSYNEQFF. The CDR3 DNA reads TGTGCCAGCAGATCCTACAATGAGCAGTTCTTC.

In its sample, this clonotype was seen a few times. Relative to the germline gene, one junction end is altered; a read error may explain this. Because the library targeted alpha chains, this beta chain is an off-target read whose size means little. The chain recombines TRBV2 with TRBJ2-1, with D possibly matching TRBD2 (6 bases). Germline-derived CDR1 and CDR2 are SNHLY and FYNNEI. CDR3 size: 16 residues. The chain's CDR3 is CVSMAGLTREYNEQFF. The CDR3 DNA reads as TGTGTCAGCATGGCGGGGCTTACCCGAGAGTACAATGAGCAGTTCTTC.

The table lists this clonotype with a few counts. This beta chain is a stray read from a library made for alpha chains; its abundance is not meaningful. This chain uses TRBV29-1 with TRBJ1-1; D gene uncertain. V was shortened by 5 bases and J by 3 bases, with 7 bases between the two germline ends. Germline CDR1 reads SQVTM; CDR2 reads ANQGSEA. CDR3 length: 11 amino acids. CDR3 bases: TGCAGCGTTTTGCGGGACACTGAAGCTTTCTTT. This encodes CSVLRDTEAFF.

With respect to this clonotype: The library was designed around alpha chains, so this beta chain is a stray read whose abundance carries little weight. This sequence joins TRBV29-1 and TRBJ2-2, with D possibly TRBD2 on 5 matching bases. Germline V gives CDR1 SQVTM, CDR2 ANQGSEA. V was trimmed by 4 bases and J by 4 bases, leaving 13 bases between them. This CDR3 has 14 residues. CDR3 in amino acids: CSVGPLASTGELFF. The CDR3 region has the DNA TGCAGCGTTGGGCCGCTAGCTTCCACCGGGGAGCTGTTTTTT.

On this clonotype itself: This beta chain is a stray sequence in a library constructed for alpha chains; its clone size is not meaningful. This chain links TRBV21-1 with TRBJ2-4; whether TRBD1, the table's D call, matches the DNA was not checked. TRBV21-1 represents a pseudogene. The CDR3 totals 14 residues. The CDR3 region has the DNA TGTGCCAGCAGGCCGGGACAGGGGCAGAACATTCAGTACTTC. It translates to CASRPGQGQNIQYF.

As concerns this clonotype: This beta chain came through as a stray read in a library set up for alpha chains, and its size says little. The genes are TRBV28 and TRBJ2-1; D may be TRBD2 (6 bases). The CDR3 loop spans 13 amino acids. The V and J ends lost 1 base and 6 bases respectively, with 7 bases between them. The germline CDR1 and CDR2 sequences are MDHEN and SYDVKM. In DNA, the CDR3 is TGTGCCAGCAGTTTATTCGGGGGCAATGAGCAGTTCTTC. Translated: CASSLFGGNEQFF.

Turning to this clonotype: The library was prepared for alpha chains; this beta chain is a stray read, so its frequency means little. The rearrangement links TRBV29-1 to TRBJ2-3, with D possibly being TRBD1 (6 bases). Per the germline V gene, CDR1 is SQVTM and CDR2 is ANQGSEA. The ends were cut back, 6 bases at V and 3 bases at J, with 16 bases in the middle. CDR3 length equals 14 residues. In DNA, the CDR3 is TGCAGCGTAGGACCGGGACACCGAACAGATACGCAGTATTTT. Translating it yields CSVGPGHRTDTQYF.

This clonotype was seen only a few times. This beta chain was picked up by a library intended for alpha chains and is off target, so its count carries little meaning. The chain joins TRBV30 to TRBJ2-7; D possibly corresponds to TRBD1 (5 bases). Germline V gene sequence: CDR1 GTSNPN, CDR2 SVGIG (reference sequence). Trimming stripped 4 bases from V and 6 bases from J, with 16 bases between. The CDR3 contains 13 residues. The CDR3 DNA sequence: TGTGCCTGGACCCTTACCCAGGGAAGCGAGCAGTACTTC. As protein: CAWTLTQGSEQYF.

Within the sample, this clonotype is hyperexpanded. This beta chain was picked up by a library intended for alpha chains and is off target, so its count carries little meaning. The chain couples TRBV18 to TRBJ2-7; TRBD2 is a possible D gene (6 bases). CDR1 KGHSH and CDR2 LQKENI come from the germline V gene. The CDR3 covers 12 residues. V was shortened by 3 bases and J by 6 bases, with 9 bases between the two germline ends. As DNA, the CDR3 is TGTGCCAGCTCACCCGGGGGTAGCGAGCAGTACTTC. Translated: CASSPGGSEQYF.

As regards this clonotype: Since the library was made to target alpha chains, this beta chain is a stray read and its abundance is not meaningful. The chain links TRBV20-1 to TRBJ2-7; possibly TRBD2 for D (6 bases). V was pared by 6 bases and J by 3 bases, with 18 bases between. From germline, CDR1 is DFQATT and CDR2 SNEGSKA (reference sequence). The CDR3 is 14 amino acids. The CDR3 loop reads CSAEGRRGIYEQYF. The CDR3 DNA follows: TGCAGTGCCGAGGGTAGGAGGGGTATCTACGAGCAGTACTTC.

On this clonotype: The library was prepared for alpha chains; this beta chain is a stray read, so its frequency means little. This rearrangement joins TRBV6-1 to TRBJ1-1, with no clear D. The CDR3 has 14 amino acids. Germline lookup yields CDR1 MNHNS and CDR2 SASEGT. Trimming left V 2 bases short and J 3 bases short, with 10 bases between. CDR3 residues: CASSERSQDTEAFF. The CDR3 DNA reads TGTGCCAGCAGTGAACGTTCCCAGGACACTGAAGCTTTCTTT.

A few counts support this clonotype. Since it is a stray read in a library aimed at alpha chains, this beta chain has a size that is not meaningful. V usage is TRBV29-1 and J usage is TRBJ2-6, with TRBD1 matching 7 bases. The germline gives CDR1 SQVTM, CDR2 ANQGSEA. CDR3 length: 14 residues. Trimming cost V 7 bases and J 1 base; bases outside gene matches: 4. The CDR3: CSAAQGSGANVLTF. For the CDR3, the DNA is TGCAGCGCCGCACAGGGGTCTGGGGCCAACGTCCTGACTTTC.